The 32 T cell receptor beta chains listed next were all sequenced from one sample in a study of identifying expanded T cells in peripheral blood. Generated by immunoSEQ multiplex PCR, the TCRdb table keeps only in-frame clones and is missing some. This table holds approximately 90,000 clones, 86% found once. Source material: blood. The receptors come from a person aged 18 to 70 in good health.

The CDR3 is CATTRDPGGRETQYF. In DNA form, the CDR3 reads TGTGCCACCACGAGGGATCCAGGGGGTCGAGAGACCCAGTACTTC. The J gene is TRBJ2-5, the V gene TRBV27; 7 bases agree with TRBD1. The ends lost 10 bases at V and 4 bases at J; junction bases unmatched: 15. CDR1 and CDR2 from the germline V gene are MNHEY and SMNVEV (reference sequence). There are 15 residues in the CDR3.

This clone was seen once. The V gene is TRBV19, the J gene TRBJ1-2; 9 bases fit TRBD1. The trim removed 8 bases at V and 4 bases at J, leaving 11 bases unmatched. There are 15 residues in the CDR3. In germline, CDR1 is LNHDA, CDR2 SQIVND (reference sequence). The CDR3 bases are TGTGCCAGTCAATCCAGGACAGGGGCGGTCTATGGCTACACCTTC. Encoded protein: CASQSRTGAVYGYTF.

The V and J genes are TRBV6-5 and TRBJ2-7; tentatively, D is TRBD1 (6 bases). Germline assignment: CDR1 MNHEY and CDR2 SVGAGI. The CDR3 is 11 amino acids. The V end was cut by 4 bases, the J end by 6 bases, with 7 bases between. CDR3 DNA sequence: TGTGCCAGCAGTTGGGGGCCCGAGCAGTACTTC. Translation: CASSWGPEQYF.

The chain employs TRBV7-9 and TRBJ2-3; D gene unclear. Trimming stripped 5 bases from V and 0 bases from J, with 15 bases between. In germline, CDR1 is SEHNR, CDR2 FQNEAQ (reference sequence). The CDR3 runs 16 residues. CDR3 region: CASSATAIPSTDTQYF. DNA for the CDR3: TGTGCCAGCAGCGCCACAGCGATACCTAGCACAGATACGCAGTATTTT.

The rearrangement joins TRBV19 to TRBJ1-5; D is uncertain. This CDR3 is built from 14 residues. V gave up 5 bases and J gave up 5 bases, with 13 bases separating them. Germline CDR1 and CDR2: LNHDA and SQIVND (reference sequence). In nucleotides, the CDR3 is TGTGCCAGTAGTGACCGGACCCGAGATCAGCCCCAGCATTTT. Its protein product is CASSDRTRDQPQHF.

V usage is TRBV29-1 and J usage is TRBJ2-5, with TRBD1 as a possible D gene (5 bases). The V and J ends lost 5 bases and 3 bases respectively, with 13 bases between them. The CDR3 is 13 residues long. The germline gives CDR1 SQVTM, CDR2 ANQGSEA. CDR3 region: CSVLFTGEETQYF. In DNA form, the CDR3 reads TGCAGCGTTCTGTTTACAGGAGAAGAGACCCAGTACTTC.

The chain links TRBV2 to TRBJ1-1; TRBD1 might be the D (5 bases). Trimming left V 6 bases short and J 4 bases short, with 9 bases between. This CDR3 contains 12 residues. Germline V gives CDR1 SNHLY, CDR2 FYNNEI. CDR3 in amino acids: CASRQGSTEAFF. In nucleotides, the CDR3 is TGTGCCAGCAGGCAGGGTAGCACTGAAGCTTTCTTT.

The chain couples TRBV6-5 to TRBJ1-1; D remains ambiguous. Trimming took off 7 bases at V and 0 bases at J, with 12 bases between the two ends. The CDR3 totals 14 residues. Germline CDR1 reads MNHEY; CDR2 reads SVGAGI. The CDR3 loop is CASTSPWLNTEAFF. CDR3 coding DNA: TGTGCCAGCACCAGCCCCTGGTTGAACACTGAAGCTTTCTTT.

The chain links TRBV5-6 to TRBJ1-2; 7 nucleotides align to TRBD1. V lost 2 bases, J lost 4 bases, and 5 bases stayed unmatched. Germline V gene sequence: CDR1 SGHDT, CDR2 YYEEEE. This CDR3 spans 14 amino acids. The CDR3 sequence is CASSFPGTAYGYTF. The CDR3, as DNA: TGTGCCAGCAGCTTCCCGGGGACAGCCTATGGCTACACCTTC. The variable domain in full, completed from reference TRBV5-6 and TRBJ1-2, reads DAGVTQSPTHLIKTRGQQVTLRCSPKSGHDTVSWYQQALGQGPQFIFQYYEEEERQRGNFPDRFSGHQFPNYSSELNVNALLLGDSALYLCASSFPGTAYGYTFGSGTRLTVV.

As concerns this clone: This specimen includes other DNA sequences encoding the same CDR3. CDR3 loop: CASRPRGTNYGYTF. CDR3 DNA sequence: TGCGCCAGCCGGCCCCGGGGAACTAACTATGGCTACACCTTC. The V call is TRBV23-1, the J call TRBJ1-2; D not resolved. TRBV23-1 qualifies as an ORF whose function is uncertain. The V end lost 8 bases, the J end lost 0 bases, and 13 bases lay between the germline ends. The length of the CDR3 is 14 residues.

This clone was picked up a small number of times. This sequence joins TRBV7-8 and TRBJ1-2; D unresolved. Per the germline V gene, CDR1 is SGHVS and CDR2 is FQNEAQ. CDR3 length: 13 residues. The V end lost 3 bases, the J end lost 1 base, and 6 bases lay between the germline ends. CDR3 bases: TGTGCCAGCAGCTTGGAAGTTAACTATGGCTACACCTTC. It encodes CASSLEVNYGYTF.

The rearrangement joins TRBV19 to TRBJ1-2; tentative D call: TRBD1 (6 bases). This CDR3 is 14 amino acids long. The V gene lost 0 bases and the J gene lost 4 bases, with 9 bases spanning the gap. Germline V gene lookup returns CDR1 LNHDA and CDR2 SQIVND (reference sequence). The CDR3 here is CASSIEGAVYGYTF. CDR3 DNA: TGTGCCAGTAGTATAGAGGGGGCAGTCTATGGCTACACCTTC. Together with reference TRBV19 and TRBJ1-2, the CDR3 gives the full variable domain: DGGITQSPKYLFRKEGQNVTLSCEQNLNHDAMYWYRQDPGQGLRLIYYSQIVNDFQKGDIAEGYSVSREKKESFPLTVTSAQKNPTAFYLCASSIEGAVYGYTFGSGTRLTVV.

The V gene is TRBV18, the J gene TRBJ2-3; D gene uncertain. V was trimmed by 0 bases and J by 1 base, leaving 5 bases between them. The CDR3 runs to 14 residues. Germline V lookup: CDR1 KGHSH, CDR2 LQKENI. The CDR3 nucleotides are TGTGCCAGCTCACCACCAAGGGGCACAGATACGCAGTATTTT. Translation: CASSPPRGTDTQYF.

The rearrangement uses TRBV2 and TRBJ1-2, with 7 bases aligning to TRBD1. CDR1 is SNHLY and CDR2 is FYNNEI in the germline V gene. With V trimmed by 2 bases and J by 6 bases, 18 bases remained unmatched. The CDR3 loop spans 18 amino acids. CDR3 sequence: CASSESLAPGGTDNGYTF. The CDR3 DNA reads as TGTGCCAGCAGTGAATCACTCGCCCCTGGGGGGACAGATAATGGCTACACCTTC.

This chain uses TRBV9 with TRBJ2-5, with D maybe TRBD1 (5 bases). The CDR3 is 13 residues long. Germline V gene lookup returns CDR1 SGDLS and CDR2 YYNGEE. Trimming took off 2 bases at V and 4 bases at J, with 9 bases between the two ends. In DNA, the CDR3 is TGTGCCAGCAGCGTGAACCAGGGAGAGACCCAGTACTTC. It translates to CASSVNQGETQYF.

In its sample, this clone was seen a few times. The gene calls are TRBV18 and TRBJ1-6, with 8 positions matching TRBD1. The J segment lost 6 bases and the V segment lost 4 bases, leaving 11 bases of the junction unmatched. Per germline, CDR1 KGHSH and CDR2 LQKENI. There are 17 residues in the CDR3. CDR3 nucleotide sequence: TGTGCCAGCTCACTCGGACAGGGCCCTCTTCTTAATTCACCCCTCCACTTT. It codes for CASSLGQGPLLNSPLHF.

V is TRBV19 and J is TRBJ2-5, with D perhaps TRBD2 (5 bases). Per germline, CDR1 LNHDA and CDR2 SQIVND (reference sequence). V lost 4 bases and J lost 5, with 14 bases in between. The length of the CDR3 is 14 residues. The CDR3, as DNA: TGTGCCAGTAGTACTACAGCTACGGGGGAGACCCAGTACTTC. Protein: CASSTTATGETQYF.

This clone was observed once. The chain carries TRBV19 and TRBJ1-5; 9 bases are a match to TRBD1. This CDR3 spans 15 amino acids. Germline loops: CDR1 LNHDA, CDR2 SQIVND (reference sequence). V shed 3 bases and J 9 bases; nucleotides not matched to a gene: 9. CDR3 loop: CASSMGQGFWWPQHF. CDR3 in DNA: TGTGCCAGTAGTATGGGACAGGGCTTTTGGTGGCCCCAGCATTTT.

This clone was detected once. This chain joins TRBV7-9 and TRBJ2-7; D might be TRBD1 (6 bases). CDR3 length: 13 amino acids. In germline, CDR1 is SEHNR, CDR2 FQNEAQ (reference sequence). V shed 1 base and J shed 4 bases, with 8 bases lying between them. The CDR3 here is CASSLEGVYEQYF. In DNA, the CDR3 is TGTGCCAGCAGCTTAGAGGGGGTGTACGAGCAGTACTTC.

The V and J genes are TRBV7-2 and TRBJ2-5; D is perhaps TRBD1 or TRBD2 (6 bases each). Trimming removed 2 bases from V and 4 bases from J, with 14 bases in between. This CDR3 has 15 residues. Germline V gene sequence: CDR1 SGHTA, CDR2 FQGNSA. Here the CDR3 reads CASSLTSQGGETQYF. CDR3 bases: TGTGCCAGCAGCTTAACTAGCCAAGGGGGAGAGACCCAGTACTTC.

V gene TRBV19 combines with J gene TRBJ2-1; 10 positions match TRBD2. Germline V CDR1 and CDR2: LNHDA, SQIVND (reference sequence). This CDR3 comprises 16 residues. V lost 3 bases and J lost 7; bases outside the gene matches: 9. The CDR3 spells CASSMTVLAGENEQFF. The CDR3 DNA sequence: TGTGCCAGTAGTATGACCGTTCTAGCGGGGGAGAATGAGCAGTTCTTC.

The chain couples TRBV5-4 to TRBJ2-3; a weak D match, TRBD2 (5 bases). Germline loops: CDR1 SGHNT, CDR2 YYREEE (reference sequence). CDR3 length: 14 amino acids. V lost 0 bases, J lost 6 bases, and 11 bases lay in between. The CDR3 DNA follows: TGTGCCAGCAGCTTGGATCTAGCCGATGATACGCAGTATTTT. It translates to CASSLDLADDTQYF.

The genes are TRBV7-6 and TRBJ2-4; D is unresolved. Trimming removed 5 bases at V and 6 bases at J, with 5 bases between. This CDR3 contains 11 residues. CDR1 is SGHVS and CDR2 is FNYEAQ in the germline V gene. CDR3 DNA sequence: TGTGCCAGCAGCGCCGGAAACATTCAGTACTTC. It translates to CASSAGNIQYF.

The CDR3 here is CASSQDRRGYTF. As DNA, the CDR3 is TGTGCCAGCAGCCAAGACAGACGGGGCTACACCTTC. The genes are TRBV14 and TRBJ1-2, with D unresolved. With 0 bases removed from V and 8 bases from J, the gap between germline ends came to 7 bases. Germline V lookup: CDR1 SGHDN, CDR2 FVKESK. This CDR3 has 12 amino acids. Drawing the rest from reference TRBV14 and TRBJ1-2, the complete variable domain is EAGVTQFPSHSVIEKGQTVTLRCDPISGHDNLYWYRRVMGKEIKFLLHFVKESKQDESGMPNNRFLAERTGGTYSTLKVQPAELEDSGVYFCASSQDRRGYTFGSGTRLTVV.

Only one count was recorded for this clone. CDR3 DNA: TGTGCCAGCAGTCACTTCCGGGCTCGGGGTGGAAACACCATATATTTT. Protein product: CASSHFRARGGNTIYF. The chain employs TRBV6-5 and TRBJ1-3; D ambiguous. The germline V gene has CDR1 MNHEY and CDR2 SVGAGI. V lost 5 bases and J lost 3, with 17 bases in between. This CDR3 comprises 16 residues.

This chain uses TRBV18 with TRBJ2-5; the match to TRBD1 covers 8 bases. Per germline, CDR1 KGHSH and CDR2 LQKENI. The CDR3 sequence is 17 residues long. V was clipped by 1 base and J by 4 bases; unmatched bases: 11. CDR3 amino acids: CASSPRGQELPPETQYF. Written as DNA, the CDR3 is TGTGCCAGCTCACCACGGGGACAGGAGCTCCCCCCAGAGACCCAGTACTTC.

The chain couples TRBV10-1 to TRBJ2-3; D unclear. Germline V gives CDR1 WNHNN, CDR2 SYGVQD (reference sequence). The CDR3 contains 16 residues. Trimming removed 2 bases at V and 3 bases at J, with 15 bases between. CDR3 DNA: TGCGCCAGCAGTGAGATGGATATGTTTGGAACAGATACGCAGTATTTT. This gives the protein CASSEMDMFGTDTQYF.

V usage is TRBV18 and J usage is TRBJ1-3, with D unclear. Germline V gives CDR1 KGHSH, CDR2 LQKENI. The CDR3 has 15 residues. V lost 2 bases to trimming and J lost 2 bases, with 10 bases between them. CDR3 sequence reads: CASSPGQRAGNTIYF. CDR3 nucleotides: TGTGCCAGCTCACCAGGGCAGAGAGCTGGAAACACCATATATTTT.

The chain has TRBV4-3 and TRBJ1-5; D gene uncertain. In germline, CDR1 is LGHNA, CDR2 YSLEER. This CDR3 contains 17 residues. The V and J ends lost 0 bases and 0 bases respectively, with 12 bases between them. DNA of the CDR3: TGCGCCAGCAGCCAAGATTGGTCCTTTGATAGCAATCAGCCCCAGCATTTT. This sequence encodes CASSQDWSFDSNQPQHF.

The chain employs TRBV4-3 and TRBJ1-1, with 8 positions matching TRBD1. The CDR3 has 13 residues. Germline V gene data show CDR1 as LGHNA and CDR2 as YSLEER. V lost 3 bases and J lost 11; bases outside the gene matches: 8. The CDR3, as DNA: TGCGCCAGCAGCCATCGATCAGGGGGCCAGGCTTTCTTT. Its translation is CASSHRSGGQAFF.

The chain combines TRBV6-1 with TRBJ2-7; 8 nucleotides match TRBD2. Germline loops: CDR1 MNHNS, CDR2 SASEGT. The CDR3 is 14 residues long. The trim removed 7 bases at V and 2 bases at J, leaving 7 bases unmatched. In DNA, the CDR3 is TGTGCCAGCACCCTCCGGCGGGAGGCCTACGAGCAGTACTTC. It specifies CASTLRREAYEQYF.

The V and J genes are TRBV4-3 and TRBJ1-2; D gene unclear. V was shortened by 2 bases and J by 0 bases, with 4 bases between the two germline ends. The CDR3 is 13 amino acids. Germline V gives CDR1 LGHNA, CDR2 YSLEER. The CDR3 loop is CASSQSANYGYTF. In DNA, the CDR3 is TGCGCCAGCAGCCAATCGGCTAACTATGGCTACACCTTC.